This passage covers 10 T cell receptor beta chains from one sample sequenced in a study of regulatory T cells in long-lasting Graves disease. Arm-PCR of CDR3 regions with iRepertoire HTBI primers generated TCR beta libraries. TCRdb itself ran the multiplex PCR reads through MiXCR, one entry per CDR3 protein. The sample includes roughly 410,000 distinct CDR3 sequences, over 14% of them seen just once. Time point: newly diagnosed GD, antithyroid drugs for less than 3 months. After RNA was extracted from PBMCs, the TCR library was made from it. These data are also associated with another study on T cells in Graves' hyperthyroidism and ophthalmopathy.

Sequences were derived from peripheral blood mononuclear cells (PBMCs), sampled at new diagnosis, from a patient treated with antithyroid drugs. All receptors come from a middle-aged woman with Graves disease.

This clonotype was counted only a few times. The genes are TRBV29-1 and TRBJ2-3; 9 bases fit TRBD2. The CDR3 spans 14 residues. Germline V gives CDR1 SQVTM, CDR2 ANQGSEA. V lost 6 bases and J lost 4; bases outside the gene matches: 8. This CDR3 is CSVPEREVADTQYF. The DNA for the CDR3 is TGCAGCGTACCAGAGCGGGAGGTCGCAGATACGCAGTATTTT.

This clonotype was seen repeatedly, ten times or more. The CDR3 DNA reads as TGCGCCAGCAGCCTACGACTGAGAGAAGAGACCCAGTACTTC. This sequence encodes CASSLRLREETQYF. The chain has TRBV4-1 and TRBJ2-5; D not certain. CDR1 is MGHRA, CDR2 YSYEKL, per germline. This CDR3 has 14 residues. Trimming removed 4 bases from V and 3 bases from J, with 12 bases in between.

V gene TRBV5-1 combines with J gene TRBJ2-7; 8 positions agree with TRBD1. The CDR3 sequence is 14 residues long. V was clipped by 6 bases and J by 0 bases; unmatched bases: 5. Germline lookup yields CDR1 SGHRS and CDR2 YFSETQ. CDR3 sequence reads: CASTYGTGSYEQYF. The CDR3 DNA is TGCGCCAGCACCTATGGGACAGGCTCCTACGAGCAGTACTTC.

The chain has TRBV29-1 and TRBJ2-3, with 12 bases that match TRBD2. Germline values: CDR1 SQVTM, CDR2 ANQGSEA. V was pared by 1 base and J by 3 bases, with 11 bases of the junction left unmatched. The CDR3 spans 18 residues. The CDR3 loop reads CSVEGYLRTSGRTDTQYF. The CDR3 DNA is TGCAGCGTTGAAGGGTATCTGCGTACTAGCGGGAGGACAGATACGCAGTATTTT.

This clonotype has a count of ten or more. The rearrangement links TRBV27 to TRBJ2-7; possibly TRBD1 or TRBD2 for D (5 bases each). This CDR3 has 11 residues. Germline V gives CDR1 MNHEY, CDR2 SMNVEV (reference sequence). The V gene lost 8 bases and the J gene lost 0 bases, with 5 bases spanning the gap. CDR3 nucleotides: TGTGCCAGCGGGACCTCCTACGAGCAGTACTTC. Protein: CASGTSYEQYF.

This clonotype was detected many times. The chain couples TRBV6-1 to TRBJ1-4; tentatively, D is TRBD1 (5 bases). V was clipped by 3 bases and J by 5 bases, with 10 bases between them. CDR3 length: 14 residues. Germline CDR1 is MNHNS and CDR2 is SASEGT. The chain's CDR3 is CASSDWGSNEKLFF. In DNA, the CDR3 is TGTGCCAGCAGTGATTGGGGCAGCAATGAAAAACTGTTTTTT.

This clonotype was recorded many times. The chain has TRBV28 and TRBJ2-5; the D is unclear. Trimming shortened V by 3 bases and J by 1 base, and 9 bases separated the two germline ends. Looked up from germline, CDR1 is MDHEN and CDR2 is SYDVKM. CDR3 length: 14 residues. The CDR3 sequence is CASSFERTQETQYF. The DNA of the CDR3 is TGTGCCAGCAGTTTCGAACGGACCCAAGAGACCCAGTACTTC.

The chain links TRBV20-1 to TRBJ2-3; 12 bases map to TRBD2. Per germline, CDR1 DFQATT and CDR2 SNEGSKA (reference sequence). Trimming at V came to 3 bases and at J to 8 bases, leaving 9 bases not matched to a gene. The CDR3 consists of 15 residues. CDR3 in DNA: TGCAGTGCTAGTAGATCTAGCGGGAGGGATGGTACGCAGTATTTT. Its translation: CSASRSSGRDGTQYF.

This clonotype occurred many times. Here the CDR3 DNA reads TGTGCCAGCACCCAACAACCGCTGAACACTGAAGCTTTCTTT. Encoded protein: CASTQQPLNTEAFF. The V and J genes are TRBV11-2 and TRBJ1-1, with D uncertain. The CDR3 consists of 14 residues. The ends were cut back, 7 bases at V and 0 bases at J, with 12 bases in the middle. Germline V gene lookup returns CDR1 SGHAT and CDR2 FQNNGV.

This chain links TRBV6-2 or TRBV6-3 with TRBJ2-7; D gene unclear. The CDR3 runs to 14 residues. The germline CDR1 and CDR2 sequences are MNHEY and SVGEGT. V was pared by 6 bases and J by 5 bases, with 17 bases between. CDR3 in DNA: TGTGCCAGCAGGCTTCCTCGATCGGGCGACGAGCAGTACTTC. Translation: CASRLPRSGDEQYF.